These 17 T cell receptor beta chains were all obtained from the same sample, sequenced in a study of CD4 T cells in relation to SARS-CoV-2 and coronaviruses (dated by TCRdb to about 2021). The antigens of these receptors remain unknown. CD4+ T cells from unexposed donors were collected before the COVID-19 pandemic (2011-2018). After 10 days of culture, CD4+ T cells were isolated with the EasySep CD4+ T cell isolation kit. The library was produced with the immunoSEQ multiplex PCR assay. TCRdb's version of the immuneACCESS table is confined to in-frame rearrangements and falls short of the full clone set. An unresolved V gene accounts for under half of the shortfall where checked; the remainder is of unknown origin. Present in this sample are roughly 18,000 clones, 70% to 80% of which were seen just once. The top ten clonotypes cover roughly a quarter of the sample. The sequencing sample was made of CD4+ T cells from PBMCs, cultured in vitro. Source of these receptors: a human donor in good health.

The chain combines TRBV28 with TRBJ2-1, with 9 bases matching TRBD2. Germline V CDR1 and CDR2: MDHEN, SYDVKM. V was clipped by 7 bases and J by 5 bases; unmatched bases: 9. This CDR3 has 15 amino acids. The chain's CDR3 is CASIRVAGVDNEQFF. DNA for the CDR3: TGTGCCAGCATCCGCGTAGCGGGAGTCGACAATGAGCAGTTCTTC.

The chain carries TRBV3-1 (or the pseudogene TRBV3-2) and TRBJ2-4; D uncertain. Looked up from germline, CDR1 is LGHDT and CDR2 is YNNKEL (reference sequence). This CDR3 has 15 amino acids. V lost 0 bases to trimming and J lost 2 bases, with 8 bases between them. CDR3 region: CASSQERLTKNIQYF. The CDR3 DNA reads TGTGCCAGCAGCCAAGAACGATTGACCAAAAACATTCAGTACTTC.

The chain couples TRBV5-1 to TRBJ1-1; unclear D gene. CDR1 is SGHRS, CDR2 YFSETQ, per germline. V was pared by 4 bases and J by 7 bases, with 14 bases between. The CDR3 consists of 13 residues. The CDR3 region is CASSRALTDEAFF. In DNA, the CDR3 is TGCGCCAGCAGCAGAGCCCTGACCGATGAAGCTTTCTTT.

This chain joins TRBV2 and TRBJ2-1; TRBD2 matches at 10 bases. V lost 6 bases, J lost 9 bases, and 11 bases stayed unmatched. Germline V gene lookup returns CDR1 SNHLY and CDR2 FYNNEI. The CDR3 spans 15 residues. CDR3 nucleotide sequence: TGTGCCAGCAGACTAACTAGCGGGATATGGGTTGAGCAGTTCTTC. Encoded protein: CASRLTSGIWVEQFF.

This clone was observed a few times. The chain recombines TRBV5-1 with TRBJ1-2; TRBD1 agrees at 8 bases. CDR1 is SGHRS, CDR2 YFSETQ, per germline. CDR3 length: 14 amino acids. V was clipped by 2 bases and J by 2 bases; unmatched bases: 2. The CDR3 region is CASSLGQGNYGYTF. Written as DNA, the CDR3 is TGCGCCAGCAGCTTAGGACAGGGAAACTATGGCTACACCTTC.

The chain combines TRBV4-1 with TRBJ2-5; the D call may be TRBD1 or TRBD2 (6 bases each). Germline loops: CDR1 MGHRA, CDR2 YSYEKL. This CDR3 spans 17 amino acids. V lost 0 bases and J lost 9, with 23 bases in between. CDR3 DNA sequence: TGCGCCAGCAGCCAAGAATTTATAGCGGAGGGGGTCCGGGCCCAGTACTTC. This gives the protein CASSQEFIAEGVRAQYF.

This clone was recorded only once. The rearrangement joins TRBV29-1 to TRBJ1-3; TRBD1 matches 7 bases. Germline V gene lookup returns CDR1 SQVTM and CDR2 ANQGSEA. J lost 0 bases, V lost 7 bases, and 3 bases had no gene match. This CDR3 is built from 13 residues. CDR3 sequence reads: CSGRQGSGNTIYF. The CDR3 coding sequence is TGCAGCGGGAGACAGGGCTCTGGAAACACCATATATTTT.

This clone was counted only a few times. V and J are TRBV3-1 (or the pseudogene TRBV3-2) and TRBJ2-1, with unresolved D. The CDR3 contains 15 residues. Trimming took off 0 bases at V and 7 bases at J, with 13 bases between the two ends. CDR1 and CDR2 from the germline V gene are LGHDT and YNNKEL (reference sequence). CDR3 sequence (DNA): TGTGCCAGCAGCCAAGAACGGCTAGGTGGTAATGAGCAGTTCTTC. Translating it yields CASSQERLGGNEQFF.

In its sample, this clone was seen once. The chain links TRBV21-1 to TRBJ2-1; the table's D call of TRBD2 was not tested on the DNA. TRBV21-1 is a pseudogene. The CDR3 sequence is 18 residues long. This CDR3 is CASSKALTFRTSYNEQFF. The DNA for the CDR3 is TGTGCCAGCAGCAAAGCGCTAACGTTCCGAACCTCCTACAATGAGCAGTTCTTC.

The rearrangement links TRBV7-6 to TRBJ2-7; a possible D gene is TRBD1 (6 bases). The V end lost 1 base, the J end lost 3 bases, and 13 bases lay between the germline ends. CDR1 and CDR2 (germline): SGHVS, FNYEAQ. The CDR3 is 15 residues long. In nucleotides, the CDR3 is TGTGCCAGCAGCTTAGTCGCAGGGGCCTACTACGAGCAGTACTTC. Its translation is CASSLVAGAYYEQYF.

The rearrangement uses TRBV7-3 and TRBJ2-3; D is unresolved. The CDR3 consists of 12 residues. Per germline, CDR1 SGHTA and CDR2 FQGTGA. V lost 5 bases to trimming and J lost 0 bases, with 3 bases between them. As DNA, the CDR3 is TGTGCCAGCAGCCCTAGCACAGATACGCAGTATTTT. It translates to CASSPSTDTQYF.

This chain connects TRBV6-2 or TRBV6-3 to TRBJ2-3; weak D call: TRBD1 (5 bases). CDR3 length: 16 amino acids. CDR1 is MNHEY, CDR2 SVGEGT, per germline. Between the trimmed V and J ends, which lost 5 bases and 1 base, there was a span of 16 bases. For the CDR3, the DNA is TGTGCCAGCAGTCGCAACTACCCCAGGGGCACAGATACGCAGTATTTT. Translation gives CASSRNYPRGTDTQYF.

The chain joins TRBV7-9 to TRBJ2-5; TRBD2 matches 10 bases. The CDR3 totals 16 residues. The V and J ends lost 5 bases and 2 bases, in that order; junction bases with no gene match: 8. Germline assignment: CDR1 SEHNR and CDR2 FQNEAQ (reference sequence). The CDR3 loop is CASSTILAGVQETQYF. CDR3 nucleotide sequence: TGTGCCAGCAGCACCATCCTAGCGGGGGTTCAAGAGACCCAGTACTTC.

The CDR3 region is CSVEDRGGRYGYTF. The CDR3 DNA is TGCAGCGTTGAAGATCGCGGAGGACGCTATGGCTACACCTTC. The chain uses TRBV29-1 and TRBJ1-2, with D hard to call. Trimming removed 0 bases at V and 4 bases at J, with 12 bases between. Germline V lookup: CDR1 SQVTM, CDR2 ANQGSEA. This CDR3 comprises 14 residues.

The chain combines TRBV5-4 with TRBJ1-3; D perhaps matches TRBD1 (6 bases). Trimming took 2 bases from V and 8 from J, leaving 23 bases between them. Germline assignment: CDR1 SGHNT and CDR2 YYREEE (reference sequence). The CDR3 has 17 residues. This CDR3 reads CASSLFPRTAAVDTIYF. CDR3 sequence (DNA): TGTGCCAGCAGCTTATTTCCTCGGACAGCGGCCGTAGACACCATATATTTT.

Comments on this clone: One end of the junction is discordant with germline, which a read error may explain. The chain combines TRBV6-1 with TRBJ1-4; 8 positions match TRBD1. There are 14 residues in the CDR3. Germline lookup yields CDR1 MNHNS and CDR2 SASEGT. The CDR3 sequence is CASREGQGGEKLFF. CDR3 DNA: TGTGCCAGCAGGGAAGGACAGGGTGGTGAAAAACTGTTTTTT.

The chain joins TRBV18 to TRBJ2-7, with TRBD1 matching 7 bases. Germline V gene data show CDR1 as KGHSH and CDR2 as LQKENI. The CDR3 covers 14 residues. Trimming at V came to 2 bases and at J to 2 bases, leaving 3 bases not matched to a gene. CDR3 protein: CASSPGQEPYEQYF. CDR3 sequence (DNA): TGTGCCAGCTCACCAGGACAGGAGCCCTACGAGCAGTACTTC.